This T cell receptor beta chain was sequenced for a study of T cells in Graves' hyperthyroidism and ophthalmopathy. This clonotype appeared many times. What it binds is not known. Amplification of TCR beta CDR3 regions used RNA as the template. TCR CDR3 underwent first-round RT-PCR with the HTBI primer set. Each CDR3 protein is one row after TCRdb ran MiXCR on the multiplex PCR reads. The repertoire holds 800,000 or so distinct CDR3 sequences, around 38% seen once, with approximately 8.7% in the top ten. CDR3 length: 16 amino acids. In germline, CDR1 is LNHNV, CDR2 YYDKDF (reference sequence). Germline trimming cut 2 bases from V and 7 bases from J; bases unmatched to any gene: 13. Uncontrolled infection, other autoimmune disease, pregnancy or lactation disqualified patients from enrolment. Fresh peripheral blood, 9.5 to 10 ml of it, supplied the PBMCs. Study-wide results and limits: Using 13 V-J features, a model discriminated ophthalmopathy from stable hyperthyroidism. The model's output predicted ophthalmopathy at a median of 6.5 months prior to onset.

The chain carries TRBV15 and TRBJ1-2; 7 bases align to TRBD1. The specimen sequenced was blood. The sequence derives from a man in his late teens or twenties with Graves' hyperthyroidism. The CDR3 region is CATSRSRDSGSVGYTF. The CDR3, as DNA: TGTGCCACCAGCAGAAGCCGGGACAGTGGATCTGTTGGCTACACCTTC.